The rows below give T cell receptor beta chains drawn from one sample of a study of T cell responses to AZD1222 COVID-19 vaccine. Only in-frame clones appear in the TCRdb table, and some are missing; sequencing was by immunoSEQ multiplex PCR. This table holds 100,000 to 150,000 clones, about 90% found once. The source was peripheral blood, collected on day 0 of MenACWY control vaccination. The receptors were gathered from an adult in good health. The CDR3 runs from the conserved cysteine through the conserved F or W. A D gene is named only where the DNA matches it firmly. For some rows the clone size is stated as once, few or many, or as a class when expanded; others skip it.

clone size,D gene,V gene,J gene,CDR3 DNA,CDR3 protein
-,-,TRBV27,TRBJ1-5,TGTGCCAGCACCTTAGGGCTGACAGAGAATCAGCCCCAGCATTTT,CASTLGLTENQPQHF
-,TRBD1,TRBV28,TRBJ2-7,TGTGCCAGCAGTAGGACAGGGTACTTTGGGCAGTACTTC,CASSRTGYFGQYF
-,-,TRBV5-1,TRBJ2-1,TGCGCCAGCAAGGAGATGGGGGATGAGCAGTTCTTC,CASKEMGDEQFF
-,-,TRBV18,TRBJ1-2,TGTGCCAGCTCACCCGAAGGACAGATCTATGGCTACACCTTC,CASSPEGQIYGYTF
-,-,TRBV27,TRBJ1-3,TGTGCCAGCAGTTTATCCAGGAGATCTGGAAACACCATATATTTT,CASSLSRRSGNTIYF
-,-,TRBV24-1,TRBJ2-7,TGTGCCACCAGTGATCCTACTCGCATCCCCTACGAGCAGTACTTC,CATSDPTRIPYEQYF
-,-,TRBV5-6,TRBJ2-2,TGTGCCAGCAGCTTGAGGAGTCCCGGGGAGCTGTTTTTT,CASSLRSPGELFF
-,-,TRBV19,TRBJ2-7,TGTGCCAGTAGTATCCCCGGATCCTACGAGCAGTACTTC,CASSIPGSYEQYF
-,-,TRBV5-4,TRBJ2-1,TGTGCCAGCACCTTGGACTCCGGGATTTACAATGAGCAGTTCTTC,CASTLDSGIYNEQFF
-,-,TRBV15,TRBJ2-3,TGTGCCACCAGCAGAGAACTAGGAGATACGCAGTATTTT,CATSRELGDTQYF
-,TRBD1,TRBV19,TRBJ1-1,TGTGCCAGTAACAACAGGGGGGACACTGAAGCTTTCTTT,CASNNRGDTEAFF
-,-,TRBV5-1,TRBJ1-1,TGCGCCAGCAGCACCGGACCCCAAGGGGTGAAGACTGAAGCTTTCTTT,CASSTGPQGVKTEAFF
few,TRBD1,TRBV28,TRBJ1-1,TGTGCCAGCAGTCCATCGACAGGGAAGGCTAAGAACACTGAAGCTTTCTTT,CASSPSTGKAKNTEAFF
-,-,TRBV7-9,TRBJ2-3,TGTGCCAGCAGCCAGGGGAGGGGCCACACAGATACGCAGTATTTT,CASSQGRGHTDTQYF
-,-,TRBV18,TRBJ2-1,TGTGCCAGCTCACCACCGGTGGGACCCGCAGTCGGTGAGCAGTTCTTC,CASSPPVGPAVGEQFF
-,-,TRBV19,TRBJ1-3,TGTGCCAGTAGTAGCAAAACCCTTGGCCGCTCTGGAAACACCATATATTTT,CASSSKTLGRSGNTIYF
-,TRBD1,TRBV11-2,TRBJ2-1,TGTGCCAGCAGCCCAAGAAGGGGACAGGGAGGCAATGAGCAGTTCTTC,CASSPRRGQGGNEQFF
-,-,TRBV7-8,TRBJ2-1,TGTGCCAGCAGCCCAGGAGGGGGGGCCTACAATGAGCAGTTCTTC,CASSPGGGAYNEQFF
-,-,TRBV5-1,TRBJ1-4,TGCGCCAGCAGCATTGACAGCCCAACTAATGAAAAACTGTTTTTT,CASSIDSPTNEKLFF
-,-,TRBV5-1,TRBJ2-1,TGCGCCAGCAGCTTGGAGCGTAGCTCTGGTGAGCAGTTCTTC,CASSLERSSGEQFF
-,-,TRBV9,TRBJ2-5,TGTGCCAGCAGCGTCGCCCCCCAAGAGACCCAGTACTTC,CASSVAPQETQYF
-,-,TRBV27,TRBJ1-1,TGTGCCAGCAGTCCTAGGTTGTTGTATAACACTGAAGCTTTCTTT,CASSPRLLYNTEAFF
-,TRBD1,TRBV25-1,TRBJ2-2,TGTGCCAGCAGTACATCGGACAGGGACACCGGGGAGCTGTTTTTT,CASSTSDRDTGELFF
-,-,TRBV2,TRBJ2-5,TGTGCCAGCAGTGGTTTTCAAGAGACCCAGTACTTC,CASSGFQETQYF
-,TRBD2,TRBV6-2/TRBV6-3,TRBJ2-5,TGTGCCAGCAGTCCCGGATGGGGGGGAGAGGAGACCCAGTACTTC,CASSPGWGGEETQYF
-,-,TRBV7-7,TRBJ2-5,TGTGCCAGCAGCTTAGGCCGGACCGACCAAGAGACCCAGTACTTC,CASSLGRTDQETQYF
-,-,TRBV30,TRBJ1-5,TGTGCCTGGTCTACGGGCGGTTTGGAGCCCCAGCATTTT,CAWSTGGLEPQHF
-,-,TRBV7-9,TRBJ1-2,TGTGCCAGCAGCGAGGGGACCCCCTTAGCTAACTATGGCTACACCTTC,CASSEGTPLANYGYTF
-,-,TRBV5-5,TRBJ2-1,TGTGCCAGCAGCTCTAGTTTAGATGAGCAGTTCTTC,CASSSSLDEQFF
-,TRBD2,TRBV27,TRBJ2-7,TGTGCCAGCAGTTTATCGTTCGGGGGACTAGGAAGCTCCTACGAGCAGTACTTC,CASSLSFGGLGSSYEQYF
few,-,TRBV5-6,TRBJ2-1,TGTGCCAGCAGCTCGCGGAGGGCCAGGACCAATGAGCAGTTCTTC,CASSSRRARTNEQFF
-,TRBD1,TRBV5-1,TRBJ1-3,TGCGCCAGCAGCGAAACAGGGGCGTATGGAAACACCATATATTTT,CASSETGAYGNTIYF
-,TRBD1,TRBV4-3,TRBJ2-2,TGCGCCAGCAACCCCGGGACAGGGCACACCGGGGAGCTGTTTTTT,CASNPGTGHTGELFF
-,-,TRBV6-5,TRBJ1-1,TGTGCCAGCACCCTCGGGTGGAACACTGAAGCTTTCTTT,CASTLGWNTEAFF
-,-,TRBV6-4,TRBJ1-6,TGTGCCAGCAGTGACTCAGGGGACAATTCACCCCTCCACTTT,CASSDSGDNSPLHF
-,-,TRBV21-1,TRBJ2-1,TGTGCCAGCAGCAAATCTCGACGAACTAGTGAGCAGTTCTTC,CASSKSRRTSEQFF
-,-,TRBV27,TRBJ2-3,TGTGCCAGCAGTTCCCGCAGGGTACTTCCAGGTACGCAGTATTTT,CASSSRRVLPGTQYF
-,TRBD2,TRBV30,TRBJ2-1,TGTGCCTGGAGTGACGGGACTAGCGACGTCAATGAGCAGTTCTTC,CAWSDGTSDVNEQFF
-,-,TRBV7-2,TRBJ1-6,TGTGCCAGCAGCTTAGAACTGGGATCACCCCTCCACTTT,CASSLELGSPLHF
-,-,TRBV3-1/TRBV3-2,TRBJ1-5,TGCACGGGTGGTCAGCCCCAGCATTTT,CTGGQPQHF
once,TRBD2,TRBV6-2/TRBV6-3,TRBJ2-3,TGTGCCAGCAGTTACTCGATGATAGCGGGGGGCCGTGACACAGATACGCAGTATTTT,CASSYSMIAGGRDTDTQYF
few,-,TRBV25-1,TRBJ2-2,TGTGCCAGCAGTGATAGCGGGAACACCGGGGAGCTGTTTTTT,CASSDSGNTGELFF
-,-,TRBV5-6,TRBJ2-2,TGTGCCAGCAGCTCCACCTGGCAGGGGACCACCGGGGAGCTGTTTTTT,CASSSTWQGTTGELFF
-,TRBD2,TRBV19,TRBJ2-7,TGTGCCAGTAGTATTCGCGCTAGCGGGAGTTACGAGCAGTACTTC,CASSIRASGSYEQYF
-,-,TRBV7-3,TRBJ2-5,TGTGCCAGCAGCTTAACGGCGGATCCGGAAAAGACCCAGTACTTC,CASSLTADPEKTQYF
-,TRBD2,TRBV7-3,TRBJ2-1,TGTGCCAGCAGCTTAATCGGGAGGGCCGAAGAGCAGTTCTTC,CASSLIGRAEEQFF
-,TRBD1,TRBV18,TRBJ1-5,TGTGCCAGCTCACCTGGTGACAGGGGGCTGAGCAATCAGCCCCAGCATTTT,CASSPGDRGLSNQPQHF
-,-,TRBV28,TRBJ2-7,TGTGCCAGCAGTTTAGGGGTGTCCTACGAGCAGTACTTC,CASSLGVSYEQYF